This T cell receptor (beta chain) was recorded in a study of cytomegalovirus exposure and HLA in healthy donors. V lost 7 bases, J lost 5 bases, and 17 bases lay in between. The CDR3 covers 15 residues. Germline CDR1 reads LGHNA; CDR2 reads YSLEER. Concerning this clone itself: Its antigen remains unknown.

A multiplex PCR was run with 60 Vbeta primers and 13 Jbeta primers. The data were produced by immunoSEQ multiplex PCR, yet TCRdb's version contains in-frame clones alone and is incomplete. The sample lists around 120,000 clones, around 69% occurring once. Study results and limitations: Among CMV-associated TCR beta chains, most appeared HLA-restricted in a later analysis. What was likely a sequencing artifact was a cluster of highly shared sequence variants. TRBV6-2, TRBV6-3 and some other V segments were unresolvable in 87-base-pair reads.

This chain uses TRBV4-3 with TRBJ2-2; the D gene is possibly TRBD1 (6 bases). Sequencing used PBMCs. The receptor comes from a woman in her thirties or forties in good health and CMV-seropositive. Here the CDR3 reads CASTLDSYPTGELFF. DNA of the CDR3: TGCGCCAGCACGCTGGACAGCTACCCGACCGGGGAGCTGTTTTTT.